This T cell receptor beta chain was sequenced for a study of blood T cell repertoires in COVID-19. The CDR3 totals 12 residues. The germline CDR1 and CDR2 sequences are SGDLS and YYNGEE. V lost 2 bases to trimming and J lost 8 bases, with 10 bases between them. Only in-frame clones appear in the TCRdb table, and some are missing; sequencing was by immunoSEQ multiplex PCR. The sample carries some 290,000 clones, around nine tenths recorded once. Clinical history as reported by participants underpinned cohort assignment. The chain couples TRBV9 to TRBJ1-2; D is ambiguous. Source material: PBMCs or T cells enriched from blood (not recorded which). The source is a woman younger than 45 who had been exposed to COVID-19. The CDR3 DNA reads TGTGCCAGCAGCGTTAATGGTGGCGGCTACACCTTC. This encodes CASSVNGGGYTF.